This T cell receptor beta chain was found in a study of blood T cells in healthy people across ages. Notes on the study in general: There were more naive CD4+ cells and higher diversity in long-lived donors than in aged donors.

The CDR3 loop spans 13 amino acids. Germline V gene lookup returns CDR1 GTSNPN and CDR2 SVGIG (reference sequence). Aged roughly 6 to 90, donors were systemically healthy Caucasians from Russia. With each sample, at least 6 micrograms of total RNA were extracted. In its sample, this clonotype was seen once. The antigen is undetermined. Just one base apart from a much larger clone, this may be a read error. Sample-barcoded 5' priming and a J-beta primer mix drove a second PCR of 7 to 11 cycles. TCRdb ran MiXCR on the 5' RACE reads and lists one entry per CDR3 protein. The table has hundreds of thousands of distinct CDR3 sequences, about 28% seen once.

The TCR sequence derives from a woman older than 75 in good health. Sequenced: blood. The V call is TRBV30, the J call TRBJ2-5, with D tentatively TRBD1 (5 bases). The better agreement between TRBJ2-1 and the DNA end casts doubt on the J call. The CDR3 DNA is TGTGCCGGGTCGTTTTCAGGGCTAGAGACCCAGTTCTTC. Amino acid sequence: CAGSFSGLETQFF.